The subject of this entry is one TCR beta chain. The conserved closing phenylalanine or tryptophan is absent in this CDR3, likely reflecting a read error. The DNA is left out, because the CDR3 cannot be placed on it with certainty; the CDR3 is given as TCRdb lists it. CDR1 SGHTA and CDR2 FQGTGA come from the germline V gene. The CDR3 length equals 10 residues, ends included. These data originate in a study of cytomegalovirus exposure and HLA in healthy donors. PCR involved 60 Vbeta and 13 Jbeta primers. Repertoires were generated with immunoSEQ multiplex PCR, while TCRdb's copy carries only in-frame clones and drops some. The table shows roughly 190,000 clones, with about four fifths occurring only once.

The clonotype originates from a woman aged 50 to 65 in good health and CMV-seropositive. Sequences were obtained from PBMCs. The chain employs TRBV7-3 and TRBJ1-1; the DNA was not compared with TRBD1, the D call given in the table. The CDR3 is CASSPGHFEV.